A selection of T cell receptor beta chains follows, all from one sample in a study of T cells in Graves' hyperthyroidism and ophthalmopathy. From the multiplex PCR reads, TCRdb called clonotypes with MiXCR, one entry per CDR3 protein. The table lists about 380,000 distinct CDR3 sequences, approximately 18% of them singletons. Sequenced material: blood. The receptors were sampled from a man between 18 and 29 years old with Graves' ophthalmopathy. Each CDR3 is given with its conserved first and last residue. The D gene is left open where the match is weak.

V: TRBV6-1; D: .; CDR3: CASGTSVYEQYF
V: TRBV15; D: .; CDR3: CATSRERNRAEDTRYF
V: TRBV7-6; D: .; CDR3: CASSLTLPDEQYF
V: TRBV10-2; D: TRBD1; CDR3: CASSEADRAVSDTQYF
V: TRBV7-9; D: .; CDR3: CASSLSREGDSGYTF
V: TRBV28; D: TRBD2; CDR3: CASSAPFGAGGLGEQFF
V: TRBV3-1; D: TRBD2; CDR3: CASSRPSGRGEETQYF
V: TRBV7-2; D: .; CDR3: CASSFLQGPTNEKLFF
V: TRBV12-3/TRBV12-4; D: TRBD1; CDR3: CASIPGQGRGSGNTIYF
V: TRBV5-1; D: .; CDR3: CASSLDRDYGYTF
V: TRBV7-9; D: .; CDR3: CASSLEAVYNEQFF
V: TRBV3-1; D: .; CDR3: CASSRADTYEQYF
V: TRBV28; D: .; CDR3: CASSFPGNPNTEAFF
V: TRBV5-8; D: .; CDR3: CASTLSGQPQHF
V: TRBV7-2; D: TRBD2; CDR3: CASSLGGLAGNTGELFF
V: TRBV3-1; D: .; CDR3: CASSQARAEAFF
V: TRBV7-2; D: .; CDR3: CASSLPSRYEQYF
V: TRBV11-2; D: .; CDR3: CASSLDRNRATSKNIQYF
V: TRBV6-1; D: TRBD2; CDR3: CASSPSGAAHEQFF
V: TRBV10-1; D: TRBD2; CDR3: CASRRTSGGGYNEQFF
V: TRBV11-2; D: TRBD1; CDR3: CASSGDRSYFSYNEQFF
V: TRBV18; D: TRBD1; CDR3: CASSLTGTSNQPQHF
V: TRBV7-3; D: TRBD1; CDR3: CASSLKGLTGTGGGRGTEAFF
V: TRBV9; D: .; CDR3: CASSVGEGGRGAFF
V: TRBV6-1; D: .; CDR3: CASSEVGSRGEQYF
V: TRBV3-1; D: .; CDR3: CASRSGTENEQFF
V: TRBV29-1; D: .; CDR3: CSVEGQAGGNTEAFF
V: TRBV7-8; D: .; CDR3: CASSSRGGARGYTF
V: TRBV13; D: TRBD2; CDR3: CASSPRLAGGPSDTQYF
V: TRBV2; D: .; CDR3: CASSVRGALEKLFF
V: TRBV12-3/TRBV12-4; D: TRBD1; CDR3: CASSLAGQNPNQPQHF
V: TRBV6-1; D: .; CDR3: CASSSFSTDGYTF
V: TRBV5-8; D: TRBD1; CDR3: CASSLTGVTYEQYF
V: TRBV4-2; D: .; CDR3: CASSQEKRVDEQFF
V: TRBV12-3/TRBV12-4; D: .; CDR3: CASSLGPTDGYTF
V: TRBV19; D: .; CDR3: CASSIDLRSGNQPQHF
V: TRBV5-1; D: TRBD2; CDR3: CASGGGGLRGETQYF
V: TRBV7-3; D: .; CDR3: CASSRVLPNEKLFF
V: TRBV28; D: .; CDR3: CASSPPQGSTDTQYF
V: TRBV7-9; D: .; CDR3: CASSSARGPNTEAFF
V: TRBV28; D: TRBD2; CDR3: CASTPDGGADTQYF
V: TRBV5-1; D: .; CDR3: CASSLVLRVDTEAFF
V: TRBV20-1; D: .; CDR3: CSALGLGETQYF
V: TRBV11-2; D: .; CDR3: CASTLGGIHTEAFF
V: TRBV4-1; D: .; CDR3: CASSQDVSRTANTGELFF
V: TRBV4-1; D: .; CDR3: CASSQDNVYGYTF
V: TRBV19; D: TRBD1; CDR3: CASSPRDRFEQFF
V: TRBV29-1; D: .; CDR3: CSVEGRGNTIYF
V: TRBV13; D: .; CDR3: CASSTRLRPAGELFF
V: TRBV19; D: TRBD1; CDR3: CASSPGGTDSLYGYTF
V: TRBV28; D: .; CDR3: CASSFAWDSYNEQFF
V: TRBV3-1; D: TRBD2; CDR3: CASSQSGTSMETQYF
V: TRBV10-3; D: .; CDR3: CAISEHVDKASSGANVLTF
V: TRBV2; D: .; CDR3: CASNVGGFNNEQFF
V: TRBV27; D: TRBD1; CDR3: CASSLTWTGSYEQYF
V: TRBV14; D: TRBD1; CDR3: CASSQEHRGNTEAFF